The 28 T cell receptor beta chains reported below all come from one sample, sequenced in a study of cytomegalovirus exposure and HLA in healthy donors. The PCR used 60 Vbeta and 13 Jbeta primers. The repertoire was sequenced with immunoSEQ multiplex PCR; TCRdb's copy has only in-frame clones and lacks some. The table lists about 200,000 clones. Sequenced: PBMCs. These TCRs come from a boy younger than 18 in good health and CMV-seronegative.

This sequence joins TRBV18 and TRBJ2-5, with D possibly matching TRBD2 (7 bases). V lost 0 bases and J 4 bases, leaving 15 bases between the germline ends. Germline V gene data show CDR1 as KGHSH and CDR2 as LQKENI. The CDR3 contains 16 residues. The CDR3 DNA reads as TGTGCCAGCTCACCACCGTCTCAGGGAGGGGGAGAGACCCAGTACTTC. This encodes CASSPPSQGGGETQYF.

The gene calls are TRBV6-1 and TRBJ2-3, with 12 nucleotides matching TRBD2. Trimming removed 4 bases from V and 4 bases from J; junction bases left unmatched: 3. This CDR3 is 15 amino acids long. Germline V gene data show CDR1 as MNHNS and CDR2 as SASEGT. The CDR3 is CASSATSGGSDTQYF. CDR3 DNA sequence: TGTGCCAGCAGTGCGACTAGCGGGGGTTCAGATACGCAGTATTTT.

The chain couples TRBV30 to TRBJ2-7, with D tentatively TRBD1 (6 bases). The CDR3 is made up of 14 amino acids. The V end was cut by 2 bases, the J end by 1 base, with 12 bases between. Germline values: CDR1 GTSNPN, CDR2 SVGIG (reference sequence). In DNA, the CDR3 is TGTGCCTGGAGTAGGGGGTCGGGATCCTACGAGCAGTACTTC. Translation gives CAWSRGSGSYEQYF.

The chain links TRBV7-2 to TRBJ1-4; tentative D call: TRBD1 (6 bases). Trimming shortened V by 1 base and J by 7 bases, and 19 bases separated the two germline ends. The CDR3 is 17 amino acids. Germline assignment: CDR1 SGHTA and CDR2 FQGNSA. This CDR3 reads CASSLGGTQGGGEKLFF. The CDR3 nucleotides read TGTGCCAGCAGCTTAGGAGGAACACAGGGTGGAGGTGAAAAACTGTTTTTT.

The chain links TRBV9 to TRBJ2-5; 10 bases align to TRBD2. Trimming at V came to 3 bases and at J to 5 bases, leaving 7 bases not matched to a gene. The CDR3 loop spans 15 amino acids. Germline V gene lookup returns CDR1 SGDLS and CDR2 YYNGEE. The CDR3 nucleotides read TGTGCCAGCAGCGGTCAAGCGGGGGGGCGGGAGACCCAGTACTTC. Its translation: CASSGQAGGRETQYF.

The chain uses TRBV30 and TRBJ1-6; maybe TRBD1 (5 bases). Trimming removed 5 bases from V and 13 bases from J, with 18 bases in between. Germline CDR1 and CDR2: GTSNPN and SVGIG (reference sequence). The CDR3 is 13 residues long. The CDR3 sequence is CAWASGTPNPLHF. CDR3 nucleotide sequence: TGTGCCTGGGCCAGCGGGACGCCTAATCCCCTCCACTTT.

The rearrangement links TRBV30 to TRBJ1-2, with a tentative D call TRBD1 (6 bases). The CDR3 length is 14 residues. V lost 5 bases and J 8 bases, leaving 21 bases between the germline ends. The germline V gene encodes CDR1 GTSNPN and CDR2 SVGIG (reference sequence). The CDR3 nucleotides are TGTGCCTGGCAAAGGGTACAGGGTATCTTGGGCTACACCTTC. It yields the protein CAWQRVQGILGYTF.

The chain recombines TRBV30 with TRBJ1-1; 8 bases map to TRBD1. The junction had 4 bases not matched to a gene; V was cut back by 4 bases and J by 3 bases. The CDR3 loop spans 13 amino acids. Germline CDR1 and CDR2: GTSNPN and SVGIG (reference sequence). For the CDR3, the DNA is TGTGCCTGGACAGGGGGCTGGGACACTGAAGCTTTCTTT. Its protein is CAWTGGWDTEAFF.

CDR3 loop: CASSLPTPGLVGNTIYF. The DNA of the CDR3 is TGTGCCAGCAGCTTACCCACTCCGGGACTTGTTGGAAACACCATATATTTT. The chain employs TRBV11-1 and TRBJ1-3; D might be TRBD1 (5 bases). This CDR3 has 17 residues. Germline V lookup: CDR1 SGHAT, CDR2 FQDESV (reference sequence). Trimming left V 2 bases short and J 3 bases short, with 17 bases between.

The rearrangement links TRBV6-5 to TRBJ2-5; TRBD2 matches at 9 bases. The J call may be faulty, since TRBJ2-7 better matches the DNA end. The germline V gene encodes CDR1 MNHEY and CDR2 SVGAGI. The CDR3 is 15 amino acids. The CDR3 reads CASSYRLAGAYEQYF. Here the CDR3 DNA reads TGTGCCAGCAGTTACCGGTTAGCGGGGGCTTACGAGCAGTACTTC.

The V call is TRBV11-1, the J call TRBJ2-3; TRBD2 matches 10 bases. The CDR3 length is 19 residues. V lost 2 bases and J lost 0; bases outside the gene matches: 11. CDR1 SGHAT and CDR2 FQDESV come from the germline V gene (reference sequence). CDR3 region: CASSLPTLLAGPSTDTQYF. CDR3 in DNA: TGTGCCAGCAGCTTACCCACCCTACTAGCGGGGCCTAGCACAGATACGCAGTATTTT.

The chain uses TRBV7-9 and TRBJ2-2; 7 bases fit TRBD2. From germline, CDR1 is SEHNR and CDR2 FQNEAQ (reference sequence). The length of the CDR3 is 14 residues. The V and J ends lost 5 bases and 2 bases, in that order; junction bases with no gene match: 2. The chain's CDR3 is CASSVGLNTGELFF. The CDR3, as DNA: TGTGCCAGCAGCGTGGGACTAAACACCGGGGAGCTGTTTTTT.

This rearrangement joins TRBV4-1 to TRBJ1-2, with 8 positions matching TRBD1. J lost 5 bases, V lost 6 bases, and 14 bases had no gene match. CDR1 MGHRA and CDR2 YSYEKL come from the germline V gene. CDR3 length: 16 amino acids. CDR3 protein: CASSNPGQEILYGYTF. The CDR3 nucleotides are TGCGCCAGCAGTAACCCGGGACAGGAGATACTATATGGCTACACCTTC.

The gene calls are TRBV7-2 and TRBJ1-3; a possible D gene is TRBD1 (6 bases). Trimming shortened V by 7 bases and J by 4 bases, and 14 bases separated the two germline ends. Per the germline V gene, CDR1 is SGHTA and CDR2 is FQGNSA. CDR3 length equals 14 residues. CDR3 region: CASKPTGSGNTIYF. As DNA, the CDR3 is TGTGCCAGCAAACCAACAGGGTCCGGAAACACCATATATTTT.

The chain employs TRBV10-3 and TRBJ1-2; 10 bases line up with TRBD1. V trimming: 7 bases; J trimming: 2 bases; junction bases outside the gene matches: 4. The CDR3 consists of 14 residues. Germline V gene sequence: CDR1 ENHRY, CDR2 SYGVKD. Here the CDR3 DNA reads TGTGCCATCACCGAGACAGGGGGCAACTATGGCTACACCTTC. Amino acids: CAITETGGNYGYTF.

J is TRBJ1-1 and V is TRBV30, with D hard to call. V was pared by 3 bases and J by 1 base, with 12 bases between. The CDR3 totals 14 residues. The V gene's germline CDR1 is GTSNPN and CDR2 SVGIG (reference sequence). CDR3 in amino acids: CAWSVGVGNTEAFF. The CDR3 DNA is TGTGCCTGGAGCGTCGGAGTCGGGAACACTGAAGCTTTCTTT.

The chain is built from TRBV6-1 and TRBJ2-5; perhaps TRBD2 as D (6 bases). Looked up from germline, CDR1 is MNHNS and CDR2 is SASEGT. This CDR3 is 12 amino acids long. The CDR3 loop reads CATRGNQETQYF. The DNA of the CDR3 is TGTGCTACTCGGGGGAACCAAGAGACCCAGTACTTC.

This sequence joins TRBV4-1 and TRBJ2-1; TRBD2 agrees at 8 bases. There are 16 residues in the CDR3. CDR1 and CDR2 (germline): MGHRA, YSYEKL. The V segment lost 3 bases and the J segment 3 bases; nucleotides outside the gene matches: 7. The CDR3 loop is CASSHPGTSVYNEQFF. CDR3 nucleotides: TGCGCCAGCAGCCACCCCGGGACTAGTGTCTACAATGAGCAGTTCTTC.

The DNA of the CDR3 is TGTGCCAGCAGCTTAGTTGAGAATCAGCCCCAGCATTTT. Residues: CASSLVENQPQHF. The chain couples TRBV7-9 to TRBJ1-5; D remains ambiguous. The CDR3 loop spans 13 amino acids. Per germline, CDR1 SEHNR and CDR2 FQNEAQ (reference sequence). Trimming shortened V by 1 base and J by 4 bases, and 5 bases separated the two germline ends.

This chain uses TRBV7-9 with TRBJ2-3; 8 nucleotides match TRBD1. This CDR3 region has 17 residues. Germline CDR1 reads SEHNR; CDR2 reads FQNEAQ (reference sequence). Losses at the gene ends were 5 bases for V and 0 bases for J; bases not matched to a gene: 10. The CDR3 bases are TGTGCCAGCAGCCCAGTCAGGGGGCCCCTAAGCACAGATACGCAGTATTTT. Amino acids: CASSPVRGPLSTDTQYF.

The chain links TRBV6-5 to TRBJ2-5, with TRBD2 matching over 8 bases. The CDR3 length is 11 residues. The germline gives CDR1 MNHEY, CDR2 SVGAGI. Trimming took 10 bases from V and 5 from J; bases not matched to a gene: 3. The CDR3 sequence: CATTGGETQYF. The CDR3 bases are TGTGCCACCACGGGAGGGGAGACCCAGTACTTC.

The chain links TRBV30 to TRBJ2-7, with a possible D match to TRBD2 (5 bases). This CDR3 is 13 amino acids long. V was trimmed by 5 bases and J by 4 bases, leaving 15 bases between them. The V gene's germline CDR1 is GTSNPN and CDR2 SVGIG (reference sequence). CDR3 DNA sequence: TGTGCCTGGGGGTCGGCGGGCGGGTACGAGCAGTACTTC. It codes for CAWGSAGGYEQYF. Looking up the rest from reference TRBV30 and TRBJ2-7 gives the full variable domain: SQTIHQWPATLVQPVGSPLSLECTVEGTSNPNLYWYRQAAGRGLQLLFYSVGIGQISSEVPQNLSASRPQDRQFILSSKKLLLSDSGFYLCAWGSAGGYEQYFGPGTRLTVT.

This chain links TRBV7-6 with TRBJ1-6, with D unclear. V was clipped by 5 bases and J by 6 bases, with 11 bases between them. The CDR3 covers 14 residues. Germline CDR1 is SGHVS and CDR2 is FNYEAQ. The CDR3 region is CASSGLGVNSPLHF. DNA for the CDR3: TGTGCCAGCAGCGGACTGGGAGTTAATTCACCCCTCCACTTT.

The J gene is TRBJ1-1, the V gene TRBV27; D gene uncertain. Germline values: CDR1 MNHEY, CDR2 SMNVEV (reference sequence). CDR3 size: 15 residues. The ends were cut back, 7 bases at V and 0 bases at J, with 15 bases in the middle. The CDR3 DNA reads TGTGCCAGCACCAACTTCCGGGGAATGAACACTGAAGCTTTCTTT. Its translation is CASTNFRGMNTEAFF.

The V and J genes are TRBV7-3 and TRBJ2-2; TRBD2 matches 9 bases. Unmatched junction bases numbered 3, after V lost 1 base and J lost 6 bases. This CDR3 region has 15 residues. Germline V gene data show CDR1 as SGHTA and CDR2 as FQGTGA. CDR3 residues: CASSLSGGAPGELFF. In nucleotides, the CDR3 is TGTGCCAGCAGCTTAAGCGGGGGGGCCCCCGGGGAGCTGTTTTTT. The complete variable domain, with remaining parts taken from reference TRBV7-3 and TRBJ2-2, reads GAGVSQTPSNKVTEKGKYVELRCDPISGHTALYWYRQSLGQGPEFLIYFQGTGAADDSGLPNDRFFAVRPEGSVSTLKIQRTERGDSAVYLCASSLSGGAPGELFFGEGSRLTVL.

The CDR3 spells CASSLGSLDNQPQHF. CDR3 bases: TGTGCCAGCAGCTTGGGCTCCCTCGACAATCAGCCCCAGCATTTT. The chain carries TRBV7-2 and TRBJ1-5; D remains unclear. The V and J ends lost 3 bases and 3 bases respectively, with 12 bases between them. Germline CDR1 is SGHTA and CDR2 is FQGNSA. The CDR3 consists of 15 residues.

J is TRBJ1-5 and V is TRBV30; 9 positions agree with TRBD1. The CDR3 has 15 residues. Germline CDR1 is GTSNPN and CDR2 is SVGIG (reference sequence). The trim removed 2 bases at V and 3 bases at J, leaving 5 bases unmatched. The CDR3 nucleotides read TGTGCCTGGAGTCCGGGACAGGGATACAATCAGCCCCAGCATTTT. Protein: CAWSPGQGYNQPQHF.

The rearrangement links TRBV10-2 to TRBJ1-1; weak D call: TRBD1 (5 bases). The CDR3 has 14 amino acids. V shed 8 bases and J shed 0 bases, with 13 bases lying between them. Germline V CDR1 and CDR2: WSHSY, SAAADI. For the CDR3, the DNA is TGCGCCAGCCTAGGCGACAGACTGAACACTGAAGCTTTCTTT. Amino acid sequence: CASLGDRLNTEAFF.